The present T cell receptor beta chain was sequenced within a study of cytomegalovirus exposure and HLA in healthy donors. Study information: Out of about 410 genotyped donors, roughly 83% belonged to the Caucasian-associated ancestry cluster. Findings and caveats of the study: Associated with cytomegalovirus, according to the listing, were 150 to 200 TCR beta chains. Many donors carried some public TCRs, although rarity characterized most TCR sequences.

Note on this clone: Its antigen is not known.

A multiplex PCR was run with 60 Vbeta primers and 13 Jbeta primers. The data were produced by immunoSEQ multiplex PCR, yet TCRdb's version contains in-frame clones alone and is incomplete. The profile covers about 65,000 clones, with approximately 78% appearing a single time and over 2.5% taken by the ten largest. CDR1 is GTSNPN, CDR2 SVGIG, per germline (reference sequence). V lost 0 bases and J 9 bases, leaving 15 bases between the germline ends. This CDR3 has 14 amino acids. Nominally healthy donors provided the samples, though records likely missed some immune exposures. The V and J genes are TRBV30 and TRBJ1-5; D is possibly TRBD1 (5 bases). The TCR was taken from a girl between 5 and 17 years old in good health and CMV-seropositive. Sequencing was carried out using PBMCs. CDR3 sequence reads: CAWSVQPAGWPQHF. CDR3 DNA: TGTGCCTGGAGTGTACAACCGGCAGGGTGGCCCCAGCATTTT. The full variable domain, its missing parts supplied by reference TRBV30 and TRBJ1-5, is SQTIHQWPATLVQPVGSPLSLECTVEGTSNPNLYWYRQAAGRGLQLLFYSVGIGQISSEVPQNLSASRPQDRQFILSSKKLLLSDSGFYLCAWSVQPAGWPQHFGDGTRLSIL.